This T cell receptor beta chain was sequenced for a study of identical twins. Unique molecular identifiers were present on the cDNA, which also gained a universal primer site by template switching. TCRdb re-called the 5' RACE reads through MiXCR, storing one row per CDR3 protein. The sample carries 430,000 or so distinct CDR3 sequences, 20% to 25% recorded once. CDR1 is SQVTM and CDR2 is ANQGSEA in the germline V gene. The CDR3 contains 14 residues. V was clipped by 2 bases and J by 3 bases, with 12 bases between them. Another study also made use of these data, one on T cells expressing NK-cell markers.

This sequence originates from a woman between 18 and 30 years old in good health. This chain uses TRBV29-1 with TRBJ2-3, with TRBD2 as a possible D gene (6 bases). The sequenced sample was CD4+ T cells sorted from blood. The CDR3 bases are TGCAGCGTTGAATCTGGCGGGGTGACAGATACGCAGTATTTT. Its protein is CSVESGGVTDTQYF.